Listed here is a single T cell receptor beta chain. Its antigen is currently unknown. These data come from a study of shared clonotypes between healthy human individuals. Method: immunoSEQ multiplex PCR; TCRdb's copy keeps in-frame clones and lacks some. Of under 600,000 clones listed, around 97% were seen once; the top ten hold 0.057%. The CDR3 is 16 residues long. V dropped 0 bases and J dropped 1 base, with 12 bases sitting between them. In germline, CDR1 is WNHNN, CDR2 SYGVQD (reference sequence). Findings and caveats of the study: It was observed that about 5% of naive CD4 clonotypes were shared across several donors.

What was sequenced was naive CD4+ T cells sorted from blood. Subset indicated: CD45RA+ positively selected. The V gene is TRBV10-1, the J gene TRBJ2-5; TRBD2 is a possible D gene (6 bases). The TCR was taken from a woman aged 25-40 years in good health. DNA of the CDR3: TGCGCCAGCAGTGAGTCGACGGATAGCGGCCAAGAGACCCAGTACTTC. It is translated as CASSESTDSGQETQYF.